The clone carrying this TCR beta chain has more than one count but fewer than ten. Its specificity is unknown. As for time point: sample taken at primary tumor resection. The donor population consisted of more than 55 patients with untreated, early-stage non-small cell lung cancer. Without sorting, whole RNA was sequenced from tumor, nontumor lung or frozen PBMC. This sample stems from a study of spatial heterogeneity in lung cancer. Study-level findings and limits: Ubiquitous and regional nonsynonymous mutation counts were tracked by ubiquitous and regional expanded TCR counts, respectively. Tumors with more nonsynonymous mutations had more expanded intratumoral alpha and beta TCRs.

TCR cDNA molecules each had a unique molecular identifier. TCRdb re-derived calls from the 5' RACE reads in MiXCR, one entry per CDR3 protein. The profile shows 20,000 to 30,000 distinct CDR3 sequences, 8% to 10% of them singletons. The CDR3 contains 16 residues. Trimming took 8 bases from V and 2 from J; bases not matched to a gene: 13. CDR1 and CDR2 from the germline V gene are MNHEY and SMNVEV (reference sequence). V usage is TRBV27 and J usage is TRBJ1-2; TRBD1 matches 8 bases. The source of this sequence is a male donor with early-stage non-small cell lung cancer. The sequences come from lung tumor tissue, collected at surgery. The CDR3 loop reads CASLPNRDRINYGYTF. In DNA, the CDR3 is TGTGCCAGCCTTCCGAACCGGGACAGGATAAACTATGGCTACACCTTC.